The clone carrying this TCR beta chain was seen at least ten times. The antigen remains unidentified. The V and J ends lost 5 bases and 3 bases, in that order; junction bases with no gene match: 7. This CDR3 is 14 amino acids long. Germline V CDR1 and CDR2: SGHAT, FQNNGV. Uncontrolled infection, other autoimmune disease, pregnancy or lactation disqualified patients from enrolment. Amplified regions were TCR beta CDR3 sequences from RNA transcripts. First-round RT-PCR of the TCR CDR3 relied on the HTBI primer set. TCRdb re-analysed the multiplex PCR reads in MiXCR, keeping a single row per CDR3 protein. The sample lists roughly 520,000 distinct CDR3 sequences; about 24% were seen once. These data originate in a study of T cells in Graves' hyperthyroidism and ophthalmopathy. Findings and caveats of the study: Ophthalmopathy stood apart from stable hyperthyroidism in a 13 V-J model. Appearing also in blood were most of the thyroid clonotypes expanded above 0.001. The model anticipated ophthalmopathy a median about 7.1 months pre-onset.

The V call is TRBV11-2, the J call TRBJ2-7; 7 nucleotides align to TRBD1. This TCR derives from a woman under 40 with Graves' ophthalmopathy. The material sequenced was blood. The CDR3 region has the DNA TGTGCCAGCAGCCCGGACAGGTCGATCTACGAGCAGTACTTC. Protein product: CASSPDRSIYEQYF.